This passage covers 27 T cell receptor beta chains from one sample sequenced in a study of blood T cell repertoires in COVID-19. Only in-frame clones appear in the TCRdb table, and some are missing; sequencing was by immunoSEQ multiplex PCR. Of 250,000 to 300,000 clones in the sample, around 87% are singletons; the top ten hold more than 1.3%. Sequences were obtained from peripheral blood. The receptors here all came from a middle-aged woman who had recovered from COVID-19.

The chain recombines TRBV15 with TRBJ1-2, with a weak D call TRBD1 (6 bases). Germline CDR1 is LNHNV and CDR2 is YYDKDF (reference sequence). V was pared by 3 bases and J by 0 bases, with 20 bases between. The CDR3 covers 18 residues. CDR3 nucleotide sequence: TGTGCCACCAGCAGTGAAGACAGGAGAGTTTTCACTAACTATGGCTACACCTTC. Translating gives CATSSEDRRVFTNYGYTF. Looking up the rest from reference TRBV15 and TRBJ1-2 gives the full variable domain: DAMVIQNPRYQVTQFGKPVTLSCSQTLNHNVMYWYQQKSSQAPKLLFHYYDKDFNNEADTPDNFQSRRPNTSFCFLDIRSPGLGDTAMYLCATSSEDRRVFTNYGYTFGSGTRLTVV.

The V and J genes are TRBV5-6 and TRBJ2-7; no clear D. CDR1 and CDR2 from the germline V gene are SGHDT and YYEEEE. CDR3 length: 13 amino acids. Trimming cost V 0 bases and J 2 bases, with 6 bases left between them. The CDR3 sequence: CASSLGAPYEQYF. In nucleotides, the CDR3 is TGTGCCAGCAGCTTGGGGGCCCCCTACGAGCAGTACTTC.

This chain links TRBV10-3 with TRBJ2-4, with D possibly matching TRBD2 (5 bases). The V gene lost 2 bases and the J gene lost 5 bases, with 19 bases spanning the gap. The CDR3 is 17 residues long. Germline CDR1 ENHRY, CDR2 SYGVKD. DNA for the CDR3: TGTGCCATCAGTGAGAGATTTGGGGAGACATCCCAAAACATTCAGTACTTC. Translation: CAISERFGETSQNIQYF.

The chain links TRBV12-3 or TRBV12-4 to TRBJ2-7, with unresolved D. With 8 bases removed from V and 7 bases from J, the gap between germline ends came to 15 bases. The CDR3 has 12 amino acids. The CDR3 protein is CASHSGSGEQYF. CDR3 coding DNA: TGTGCCAGCCATTCCGGGTCGGGTGAGCAGTACTTC.

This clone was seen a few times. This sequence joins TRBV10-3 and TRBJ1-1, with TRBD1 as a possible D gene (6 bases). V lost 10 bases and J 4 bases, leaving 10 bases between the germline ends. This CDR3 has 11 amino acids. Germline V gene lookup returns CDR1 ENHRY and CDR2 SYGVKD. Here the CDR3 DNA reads TGTGCCACCGTGGGGGCCACTGAAGCTTTCTTT. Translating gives CATVGATEAFF.

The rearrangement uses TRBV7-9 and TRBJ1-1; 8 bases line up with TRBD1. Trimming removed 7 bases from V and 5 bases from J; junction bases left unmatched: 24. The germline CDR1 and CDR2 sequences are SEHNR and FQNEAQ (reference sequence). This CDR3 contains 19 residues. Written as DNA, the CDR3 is TGTGCCAGCACCATGAAGTTTCACATAACCGGACAGGGAGGAACTGAAGCTTTCTTT. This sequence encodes CASTMKFHITGQGGTEAFF.

The CDR3 sequence is CASSYSWGDSPLHF. The CDR3 bases are TGTGCCAGCAGTTACTCGTGGGGGGATTCACCCCTCCACTTT. The rearrangement joins TRBV6-5 to TRBJ1-6, with D possibly being TRBD1 (5 bases). Per the germline V gene, CDR1 is MNHEY and CDR2 is SVGAGI. The CDR3 runs to 14 residues. Trimming removed 0 bases from V and 8 bases from J, with 8 bases in between.

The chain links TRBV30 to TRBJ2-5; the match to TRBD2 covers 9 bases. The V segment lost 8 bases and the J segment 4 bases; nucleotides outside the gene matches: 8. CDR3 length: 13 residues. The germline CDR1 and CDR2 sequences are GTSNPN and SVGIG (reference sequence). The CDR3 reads CAGTGLAGETQYF. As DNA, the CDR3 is TGTGCCGGGACGGGACTAGCAGGAGAGACCCAGTACTTC.

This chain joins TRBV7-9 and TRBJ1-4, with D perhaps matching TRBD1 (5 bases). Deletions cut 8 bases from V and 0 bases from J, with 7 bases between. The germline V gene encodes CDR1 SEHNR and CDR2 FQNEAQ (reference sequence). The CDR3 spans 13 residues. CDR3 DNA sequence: TGTGCCAGCCACAGGTCAACTAATGAAAAACTGTTTTTT. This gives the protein CASHRSTNEKLFF.

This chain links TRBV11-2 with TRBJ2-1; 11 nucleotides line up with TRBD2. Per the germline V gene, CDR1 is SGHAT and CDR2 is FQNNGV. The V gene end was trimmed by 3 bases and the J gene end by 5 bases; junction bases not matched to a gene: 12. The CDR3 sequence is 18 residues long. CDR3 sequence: CASSFLAGGPSKDNEQFF. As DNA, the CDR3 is TGTGCCAGCAGCTTCTTAGCGGGGGGGCCGAGTAAGGACAATGAGCAGTTCTTC.

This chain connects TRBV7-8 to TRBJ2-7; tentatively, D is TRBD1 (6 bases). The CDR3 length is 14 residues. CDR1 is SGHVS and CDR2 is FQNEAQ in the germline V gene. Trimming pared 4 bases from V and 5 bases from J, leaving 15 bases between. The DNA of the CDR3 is TGTGCCAGCAGCTACCAGGGGTCCCAGGACGAGCAGTACTTC. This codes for CASSYQGSQDEQYF.

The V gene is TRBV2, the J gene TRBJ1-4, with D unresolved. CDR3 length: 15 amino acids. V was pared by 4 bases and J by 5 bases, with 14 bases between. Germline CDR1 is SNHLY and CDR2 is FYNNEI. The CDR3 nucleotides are TGTGCCAGCAGTGGTCAAGGAGGAGACAATGAAAAACTGTTTTTT. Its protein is CASSGQGGDNEKLFF.

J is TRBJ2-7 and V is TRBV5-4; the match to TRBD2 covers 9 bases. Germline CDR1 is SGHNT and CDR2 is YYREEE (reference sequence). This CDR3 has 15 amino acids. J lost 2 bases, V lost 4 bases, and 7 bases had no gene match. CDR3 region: CASSAGGPAPYEQYF. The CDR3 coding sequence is TGTGCCAGCAGCGCGGGGGGGCCGGCTCCCTACGAGCAGTACTTC.

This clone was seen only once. The CDR3 reads CAWSVRTNYEQYF. In DNA, the CDR3 is TGTGCCTGGAGTGTACGGACTAACTACGAGCAGTACTTC. The chain joins TRBV30 to TRBJ2-7; maybe TRBD2 (6 bases). The CDR3 contains 13 residues. Germline values: CDR1 GTSNPN, CDR2 SVGIG (reference sequence). Trimming pared 0 bases from V and 3 bases from J, leaving 9 bases between.

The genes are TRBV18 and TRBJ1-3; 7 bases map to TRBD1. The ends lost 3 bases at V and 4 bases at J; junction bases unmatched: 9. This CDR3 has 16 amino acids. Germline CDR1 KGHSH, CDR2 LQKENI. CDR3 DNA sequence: TGTGCCAGCTCACCCTCGTACAGGGGATCGGGAAACACCATATATTTT. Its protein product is CASSPSYRGSGNTIYF.

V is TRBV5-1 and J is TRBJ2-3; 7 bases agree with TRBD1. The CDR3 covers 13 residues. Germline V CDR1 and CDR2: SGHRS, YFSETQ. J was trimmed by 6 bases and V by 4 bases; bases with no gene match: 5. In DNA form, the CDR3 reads TGCGCCAGCAGCGAGGGACAGTCGGATACGCAGTATTTT. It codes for CASSEGQSDTQYF.

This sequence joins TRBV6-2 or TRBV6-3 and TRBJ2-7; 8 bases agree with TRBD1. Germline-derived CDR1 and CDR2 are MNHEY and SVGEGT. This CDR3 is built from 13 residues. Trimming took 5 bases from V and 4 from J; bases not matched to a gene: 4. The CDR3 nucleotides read TGTGCCAGCAGTCGGGACAGGAGGTACGAGCAGTACTTC. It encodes CASSRDRRYEQYF.

The CDR3 bases are TGTGCCAGCAGTCCATCGATGGGGGAGGCCTACAATGAGCAGTTCTTC. Amino acids: CASSPSMGEAYNEQFF. The chain recombines TRBV27 with TRBJ2-1, with a weak D call TRBD2 (6 bases). Germline CDR1 MNHEY, CDR2 SMNVEV (reference sequence). Trimming took 5 bases from V and 2 from J, leaving 16 bases between them. The CDR3 runs 16 residues.

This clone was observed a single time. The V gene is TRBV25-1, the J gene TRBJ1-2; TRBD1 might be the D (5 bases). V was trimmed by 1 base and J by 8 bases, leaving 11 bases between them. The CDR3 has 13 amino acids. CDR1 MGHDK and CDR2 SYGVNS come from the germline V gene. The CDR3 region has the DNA TGTGCCAGCAGTGAATCGGGAGGGGTCGGCTACACCTTC. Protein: CASSESGGVGYTF.

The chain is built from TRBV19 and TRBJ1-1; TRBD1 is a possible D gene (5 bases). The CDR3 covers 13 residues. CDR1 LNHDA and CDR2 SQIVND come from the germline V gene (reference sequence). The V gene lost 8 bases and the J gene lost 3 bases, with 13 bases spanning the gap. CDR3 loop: CASQNAGYTEAFF. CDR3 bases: TGTGCCAGTCAAAACGCAGGGTACACTGAAGCTTTCTTT.

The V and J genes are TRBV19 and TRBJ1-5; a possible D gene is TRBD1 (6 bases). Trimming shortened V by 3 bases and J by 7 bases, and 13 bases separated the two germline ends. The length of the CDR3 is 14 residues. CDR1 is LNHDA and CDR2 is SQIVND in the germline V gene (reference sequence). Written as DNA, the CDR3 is TGTGCCAGTAGTATCCCATCAGGGGACCAGCCCCAGCATTTT. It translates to CASSIPSGDQPQHF. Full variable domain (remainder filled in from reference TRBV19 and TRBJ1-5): DGGITQSPKYLFRKEGQNVTLSCEQNLNHDAMYWYRQDPGQGLRLIYYSQIVNDFQKGDIAEGYSVSREKKESFPLTVTSAQKNPTAFYLCASSIPSGDQPQHFGDGTRLSIL.

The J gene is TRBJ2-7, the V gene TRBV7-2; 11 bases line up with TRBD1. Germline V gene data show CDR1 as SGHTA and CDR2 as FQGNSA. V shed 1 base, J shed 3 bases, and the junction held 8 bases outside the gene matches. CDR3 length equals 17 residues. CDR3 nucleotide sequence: TGTGCCAGCAGCTTAGTAAAAACCGGGACAGGGGGCTACGAGCAGTACTTC. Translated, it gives CASSLVKTGTGGYEQYF.

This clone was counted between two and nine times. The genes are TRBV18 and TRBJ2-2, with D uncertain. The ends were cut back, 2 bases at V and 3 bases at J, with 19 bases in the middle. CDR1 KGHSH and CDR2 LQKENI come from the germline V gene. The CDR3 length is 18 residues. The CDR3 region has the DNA TGTGCCAGCTCACCAGCATACCCCATTCCCCGGGACACCGGGGAGCTGTTTTTT. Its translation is CASSPAYPIPRDTGELFF.

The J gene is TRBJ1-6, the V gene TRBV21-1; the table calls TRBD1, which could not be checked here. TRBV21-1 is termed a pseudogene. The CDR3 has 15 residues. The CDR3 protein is CASSKPGEVNSPLHF. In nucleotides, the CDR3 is TGTGCCAGCAGCAAACCAGGGGAAGTGAATTCACCCCTCCACTTT.

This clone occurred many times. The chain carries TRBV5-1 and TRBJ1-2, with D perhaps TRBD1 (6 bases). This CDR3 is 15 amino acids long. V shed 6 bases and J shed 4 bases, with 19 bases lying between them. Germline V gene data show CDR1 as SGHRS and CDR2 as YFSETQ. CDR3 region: CASTAATGKSYGYTF. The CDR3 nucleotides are TGCGCCAGCACTGCGGCCACAGGGAAGAGCTATGGCTACACCTTC.

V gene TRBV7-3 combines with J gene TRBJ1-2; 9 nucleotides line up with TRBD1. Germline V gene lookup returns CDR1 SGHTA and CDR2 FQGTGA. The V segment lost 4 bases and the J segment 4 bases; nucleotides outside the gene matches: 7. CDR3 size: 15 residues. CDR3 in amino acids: CASSSGQGDAYGYTF. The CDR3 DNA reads TGTGCCAGCAGCTCGGGACAGGGAGACGCCTATGGCTACACCTTC.

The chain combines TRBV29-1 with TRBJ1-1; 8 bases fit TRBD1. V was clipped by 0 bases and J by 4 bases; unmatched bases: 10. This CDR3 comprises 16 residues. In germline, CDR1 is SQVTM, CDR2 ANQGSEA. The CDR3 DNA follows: TGCAGCGTTGAAGACGCTTTGGGCAGGGGGCGCACTGAAGCTTTCTTT. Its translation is CSVEDALGRGRTEAFF.